This T cell receptor beta chain emerged from a study of blood T cells in healthy people across ages. Study as a whole: Per two T cells, template switching captured roughly one barcoded beta molecule.

A remark on this clonotype: What it recognizes is unknown.

Study-wide findings and caveats: Compared with aged donors, long-lived donors showed fewer expanded clones, suggesting selection. Changes seen in expanded clonotypes were possibly confounded by donor CMV status left unknown. TCR beta diversity per million T cells fell roughly linearly with age.

Together with a sample-barcoded 5' primer, a J-beta primer mix was included in a second PCR lasting roughly 6 to 12 cycles. TCRdb called the 5' RACE reads again in MiXCR, with one record for every CDR3 protein. This sample has 1.5 million to 1.9 million distinct CDR3 sequences, with approximately 43% found just once. V was clipped by 4 bases and J by 3 bases; unmatched bases: 6. The germline gives CDR1 LGHNA, CDR2 YNFKEQ. The CDR3 spans 15 residues. The source material was blood. This receptor was identified in a woman aged 18-29 years in good health. The chain links TRBV4-2 to TRBJ1-5; TRBD1 matches 7 bases. The CDR3 DNA follows: TGTGCCAGCAGCCGAGGGGGCCGGTACAATCAGCCCCAGCATTTT. Its protein product is CASSRGGRYNQPQHF.